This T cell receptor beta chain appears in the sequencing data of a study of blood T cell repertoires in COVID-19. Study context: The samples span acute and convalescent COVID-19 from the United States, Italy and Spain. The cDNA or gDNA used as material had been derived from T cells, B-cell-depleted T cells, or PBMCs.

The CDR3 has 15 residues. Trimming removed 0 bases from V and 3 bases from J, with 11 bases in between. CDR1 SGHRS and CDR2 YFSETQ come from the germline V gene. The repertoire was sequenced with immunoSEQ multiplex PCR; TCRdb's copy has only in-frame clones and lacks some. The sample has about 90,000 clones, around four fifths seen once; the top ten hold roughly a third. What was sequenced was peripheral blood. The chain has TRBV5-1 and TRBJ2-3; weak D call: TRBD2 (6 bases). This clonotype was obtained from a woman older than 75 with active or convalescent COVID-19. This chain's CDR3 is CASSLVEGWTDTQYF. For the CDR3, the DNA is TGCGCCAGCAGCTTGGTGGAGGGGTGGACAGATACGCAGTATTTT.